This T cell receptor beta chain stems from a study of patients and donors after allogeneic stem cell transplantation. TCRdb re-called the RT-PCR reads with MiXCR, one entry per CDR3 protein. The repertoire includes roughly 190,000 distinct CDR3 sequences, 35% to 50% of them detected once, and about 35% sits in the top ten. CDR1 is SGDLS and CDR2 is YYNGEE in the germline V gene. This CDR3 spans 17 amino acids. Trimming took 3 bases from V and 1 from J; bases not matched to a gene: 7. The rearrangement links TRBV9 to TRBJ2-2, with TRBD2 matching over 9 bases. Sequences were obtained from blood, either unsorted or a sorted T cell fraction (not recorded which). The sequence came from a human donor who was either an allogeneic HSCT recipient or a stem cell or donor lymphocyte infusion donor (not recorded which). It is not recorded whose cells these are; they may come from a transplant donor. The DNA of the CDR3 is TGTGCCAGCAGCGCACCTTCGACTAGCGGGAACACCGGGGAGCTGTTTTTT. This gives the protein CASSAPSTSGNTGELFF.